These 27 T cell receptor beta chains were sequenced from one sample in a study of vaccination and CD4 T cells after COVID-19. This sample's treatment: roughly ten-day PBMC culture with coronavirus spike peptide pools or control peptides (ViraFEST assay). These receptors have no known antigen. Oncomine TCR Beta short-read sequencing was applied to DNA from cultured CD4+ T cells. TCRdb called the PCR reads again in MiXCR, with one record for every CDR3 protein. In the table there are some 22,000 distinct CDR3 sequences, approximately 67% of which are singletons. The source material was CD4+ T cells from blood, cultured in vitro, sampled after SARS-CoV-2 vaccination. These receptor sequences come from a human donor who received a COVID-19 vaccine.

This clonotype was detected only once. The rearrangement joins TRBV7-8 to TRBJ2-7; 8 nucleotides line up with TRBD2. The CDR3 runs 16 residues. Trimming removed 4 bases from V and 1 base from J; junction bases left unmatched: 9. Per the germline V gene, CDR1 is SGHVS and CDR2 is FQNEAQ. CDR3 nucleotide sequence: TGTGCCAGCAGCTCCTCTCGGAGCGGGGGTTCCTACGAGCAGTACTTC. Its protein is CASSSSRSGGSYEQYF.

The table lists this clonotype with a few counts. V gene TRBV20-1 combines with J gene TRBJ1-1; D possibly corresponds to TRBD1 (6 bases). This CDR3 comprises 13 residues. The ends were cut back, 1 base at V and 4 bases at J, with 10 bases in the middle. Germline CDR1 DFQATT, CDR2 SNEGSKA (reference sequence). The DNA for the CDR3 is TGCAGTGCTAGAGCAGGGGTAGGCACTGAAGCTTTCTTT. This encodes CSARAGVGTEAFF.

The rearrangement links TRBV6-1 to TRBJ1-1, with D perhaps matching TRBD1 (6 bases). The CDR3 sequence is 14 residues long. The germline V gene encodes CDR1 MNHNS and CDR2 SASEGT. V lost 6 bases and J lost 3, with 14 bases in between. The CDR3 region is CASSLRGGDTEAFF. CDR3 sequence (DNA): TGTGCCAGCAGCCTCAGGGGAGGGGACACTGAAGCTTTCTTT.

V and J are TRBV29-1 and TRBJ1-2, with D possibly matching TRBD1 (5 bases). With 4 bases removed from V and 4 bases from J, the gap between germline ends came to 16 bases. The CDR3 totals 14 residues. The germline gives CDR1 SQVTM, CDR2 ANQGSEA. The CDR3 DNA sequence: TGCAGCGTTGTATTGTTGGACATCGTCTATGGCTACACCTTC. This translates into CSVVLLDIVYGYTF.

The chain recombines TRBV5-1 with TRBJ2-7, with D possibly being TRBD2 (6 bases). Trimming left V 8 bases short and J 2 bases short, with 23 bases between. The CDR3 runs 16 residues. Germline loops: CDR1 SGHRS, CDR2 YFSETQ. The CDR3 DNA reads TGCGCCAGAACCGGGACTGTAAACCCCTGGACCTACGAGCAGTACTTC. Protein sequence: CARTGTVNPWTYEQYF.

The rearrangement uses TRBV7-9 and TRBJ1-3; perhaps TRBD1 as D (5 bases). Germline lookup yields CDR1 SEHNR and CDR2 FQNEAQ (reference sequence). This CDR3 spans 17 amino acids. Trimming took off 6 bases at V and 1 base at J, with 19 bases between the two ends. CDR3 nucleotide sequence: TGTGCCAGCAGTCTACCCCCTGGGGGATCTTCTGGAAACACCATATATTTT. Translated, it gives CASSLPPGGSSGNTIYF.

In DNA, the CDR3 is TGTGCCAGCAGTTTACACCTCAATCAGCCCCAGCATTTT. Translating gives CASSLHLNQPQHF. This rearrangement joins TRBV6-5 to TRBJ1-5; D not certain. This CDR3 comprises 13 residues. Germline V gene sequence: CDR1 MNHEY, CDR2 SVGAGI. V was pared by 4 bases and J by 3 bases, with 7 bases between.

The V gene is TRBV19, the J gene TRBJ1-6; D may be TRBD1 (6 bases). Germline V CDR1 and CDR2: LNHDA, SQIVND (reference sequence). The V end was cut by 6 bases, the J end by 9 bases, with 21 bases between. This CDR3 contains 16 residues. The DNA for the CDR3 is TGTGCCAGTAGAACCACCCTACAGGGCTTGGGTTCACCCCTCCACTTT. As protein: CASRTTLQGLGSPLHF.

The gene calls are TRBV12-3 or TRBV12-4 and TRBJ2-3, with D perhaps assigned TRBD1 or TRBD2 (5 bases each). Trimming cost V 5 bases and J 5 bases, with 14 bases left between them. The CDR3 totals 14 residues. CDR3 region: CASSLWDVRDTQYF. As DNA, the CDR3 is TGTGCCAGCAGTCTATGGGACGTCAGAGATACGCAGTATTTT.

The chain joins TRBV5-4 to TRBJ2-5; no clear D gene. Trimming took off 4 bases at V and 2 bases at J, with 18 bases between the two ends. This CDR3 region has 16 residues. Germline-derived CDR1 and CDR2 are SGHNT and YYREEE (reference sequence). The CDR3 reads CASSLVMGLEQETQYF. The CDR3 coding sequence is TGTGCCAGCAGCCTTGTTATGGGCCTGGAGCAAGAGACCCAGTACTTC.

This sequence joins TRBV25-1 and TRBJ2-2; 8 bases map to TRBD1. Germline V gene data show CDR1 as MGHDK and CDR2 as SYGVNS. Trimming took 2 bases from V and 9 from J; bases not matched to a gene: 2. The CDR3 runs 13 residues. The CDR3 spells CASSEAGGRELFF. The CDR3 DNA follows: TGTGCCAGCAGTGAAGCAGGGGGCCGGGAGCTGTTTTTT.

The genes are TRBV30 and TRBJ2-2, with D possibly TRBD1 on 6 matching bases. The CDR3 spans 15 residues. Trimming took 1 base from V and 2 from J, leaving 11 bases between them. CDR1 GTSNPN and CDR2 SVGIG come from the germline V gene (reference sequence). In DNA form, the CDR3 reads TGTGCCTGGAGTGAGGGCAGGGGAAACACCGGGGAGCTGTTTTTT. Its translation is CAWSEGRGNTGELFF.

The genes are TRBV20-1 and TRBJ1-6, with 7 bases matching TRBD1. The ends lost 3 bases at V and 4 bases at J; junction bases unmatched: 15. The germline CDR1 and CDR2 sequences are DFQATT and SNEGSKA (reference sequence). CDR3 length: 18 amino acids. The CDR3 DNA follows: TGCAGTGCTAGCGGGTCCATGACAGGGACCTTTTATAATTCACCCCTCCACTTT. This sequence encodes CSASGSMTGTFYNSPLHF.

The V gene is TRBV6-5, the J gene TRBJ1-1, with 7 bases aligning to TRBD1. This CDR3 contains 14 residues. In germline, CDR1 is MNHEY, CDR2 SVGAGI. With 2 bases clipped from V and 1 base from J, the junction kept 1 base outside the gene matches. CDR3 coding DNA: TGTGCCAGCAGTTACACAGGGGCGAACACTGAAGCTTTCTTT. As protein: CASSYTGANTEAFF.

CDR3 coding DNA: TGTGCCAGCAGCCCGGACAGGTCCTCCACAGATACGCAGTATTTT. It encodes CASSPDRSSTDTQYF. V usage is TRBV2 and J usage is TRBJ2-3, with 7 bases that match TRBD1. Germline CDR1 and CDR2: SNHLY and FYNNEI. The CDR3 is 15 residues long. V trimming: 6 bases; J trimming: 2 bases; junction bases outside the gene matches: 8.

The V and J genes are TRBV18 and TRBJ2-5; the D gene is possibly TRBD1 (6 bases). The length of the CDR3 is 14 residues. Per germline, CDR1 KGHSH and CDR2 LQKENI. V lost 8 bases, J lost 3 bases, and 16 bases lay in between. The CDR3 bases are TGTGCCAGCAGCCCCGGGACATCTGAAGAGACCCAGTACTTC. Residues: CASSPGTSEETQYF.

The CDR3 sequence: CASSKATGGAPNQPQHF. The CDR3 DNA sequence: TGTGCCAGCAGCAAAGCTACAGGGGGCGCCCCCAATCAGCCCCAGCATTTT. The chain links TRBV21-1 to TRBJ1-5; TRBD1, the table's D call, was not compared with the DNA. TRBV21-1 represents a pseudogene. The length of the CDR3 is 17 residues.

This clonotype has only one observation. The V gene is TRBV4-2, the J gene TRBJ2-1; 12 bases fit TRBD2. Germline trimming cut 0 bases from V and 7 bases from J; bases unmatched to any gene: 4. Germline assignment: CDR1 LGHNA and CDR2 YNFKEQ. The CDR3 spans 16 residues. CDR3 sequence reads: CASSQDLAGGRNEQFF. The CDR3 DNA reads TGTGCCAGCAGCCAAGATCTAGCGGGGGGGCGAAATGAGCAGTTCTTC.

This clonotype appeared once. The J gene is TRBJ2-7, the V gene TRBV5-1; the D call may be TRBD1 or TRBD2 (6 bases each). Per germline, CDR1 SGHRS and CDR2 YFSETQ. This CDR3 is built from 14 residues. Trimming stripped 1 base from V and 1 base from J, with 9 bases between. The CDR3 reads CASSLTGRSYEQYF. The CDR3 DNA reads as TGCGCCAGCAGCTTGACAGGGAGGTCCTACGAGCAGTACTTC.

This clonotype was recorded only once. The V and J genes are TRBV20-1 and TRBJ1-2; D might be TRBD1 (6 bases). This CDR3 is built from 12 residues. V lost 3 bases to trimming and J lost 8 bases, with 13 bases between them. CDR1 is DFQATT and CDR2 is SNEGSKA in the germline V gene (reference sequence). The CDR3 coding sequence is TGCAGTGCTAGGGGGGCGCTGGGGGGCTACACCTTC. Its translation is CSARGALGGYTF.

The rearrangement uses TRBV27 and TRBJ1-1; no firm D call. Germline CDR1 reads MNHEY; CDR2 reads SMNVEV (reference sequence). V was cut by 5 bases and J by 5 bases, with 12 bases left in between. The length of the CDR3 is 13 residues. The CDR3 is CASSKDRATEAFF. The CDR3 bases are TGTGCCAGCAGTAAAGATAGGGCTACTGAAGCTTTCTTT.

The V gene is TRBV20-1, the J gene TRBJ1-2; 9 nucleotides align to TRBD1. Looked up from germline, CDR1 is DFQATT and CDR2 is SNEGSKA (reference sequence). The CDR3 totals 11 residues. In DNA, the CDR3 is TGCAGCACAGGGGGCGTTGGTGGCTACACCTTC. It yields the protein CSTGGVGGYTF.

The chain couples TRBV7-8 to TRBJ1-5, with D hard to call. Trimming left V 5 bases short and J 4 bases short, with 9 bases between. Germline CDR1 and CDR2: SGHVS and FQNEAQ. The CDR3 runs 13 residues. The CDR3, as DNA: TGTGCCAGCAGCAGACACCAAAATCAGCCCCAGCATTTT. This sequence encodes CASSRHQNQPQHF.

This clonotype was seen only a few times. This chain links TRBV27 with TRBJ1-1; D is uncertain. The germline V gene has CDR1 MNHEY and CDR2 SMNVEV (reference sequence). The length of the CDR3 is 13 residues. V dropped 5 bases and J dropped 1 base, with 8 bases sitting between them. The CDR3 here is CASSLTKNTEAFF. CDR3 sequence (DNA): TGTGCCAGCAGTCTAACCAAGAACACTGAAGCTTTCTTT.

The table lists this clonotype with a few counts. The J gene is TRBJ2-2, the V gene TRBV7-2; TRBD2 might be the D (7 bases). The CDR3 loop spans 15 amino acids. V was cut by 2 bases and J by 7 bases, with 14 bases left in between. In germline, CDR1 is SGHTA, CDR2 FQGNSA. The CDR3 DNA reads TGTGCCAGCAGCTTATTACAGGGAGGGATCGGGGAGCTGTTTTTT. Its translation is CASSLLQGGIGELFF.

The chain joins TRBV12-3 or TRBV12-4 to TRBJ2-1; D remains ambiguous. The CDR3 length is 11 residues. The V end lost 6 bases, the J end lost 6 bases, and 6 bases lay between the germline ends. The CDR3 here is CASSPSNEQFF. In nucleotides, the CDR3 is TGTGCCAGCAGCCCGAGCAATGAGCAGTTCTTC.

The V call is TRBV7-8, the J call TRBJ1-1; 8 nucleotides agree with TRBD1. With 0 bases clipped from V and 7 bases from J, the junction kept 4 bases outside the gene matches. Germline CDR1 is SGHVS and CDR2 is FQNEAQ. The CDR3 has 14 amino acids. CDR3 sequence reads: CASSLARGRGEAFF. The CDR3 DNA sequence: TGTGCCAGCAGCTTAGCCAGGGGGCGAGGTGAAGCTTTCTTT.